This T cell receptor (beta chain) is drawn from a study of OX40 agonist ivuxolimab in advanced cancers. On the study more broadly: Previous treatment with anti-PD-1, anti-PD-L1 or anti-CTLA-4 therapy was allowed; over 35% had received some.

Data came from immunoSEQ multiplex PCR; TCRdb stores just in-frame clones and leaves some out. The table records over 100,000 clones, approximately 90% of them present only once. V dropped 0 bases and J dropped 3; count of bases not matched to a gene: 6. Germline CDR1 SGHRS, CDR2 YFSETQ. CDR3 length equals 16 residues. Note on this clone: Its specificity is not known.

Study-wide results and limits: The antigen specificity of the peripheral T cells (those that were expanded) was not determined.

This rearrangement joins TRBV5-1 to TRBJ2-7; 10 bases are a match to TRBD2. This sequence was found in an adult with an advanced solid tumor such as melanoma, head and neck, liver or kidney cancer. The sample in question was CD4+ or CD8+ T cells sorted from blood, obtained in a trial of the OX40 agonist ivuxolimab. CDR3 bases: TGCGCCAGCAGCTTGGCCGTTACTAGCGGGGTCTACGAGCAGTACTTC. Its translation: CASSLAVTSGVYEQYF.